One and the same sample provided the 9 T cell receptor beta chains below, sequenced in a study of CD8+CD57+ T cells in acquired aplastic anemia. It was patients with CD8+CD57+ cell expansion by flow cytometry who were chosen for sequencing. According to the study, genomic DNA was the template for TCR beta VDJ and CDR3 profiling. TCRdb recomputed calls from the reads with MiXCR, one row per CDR3 protein. The sample consists of about 150,000 distinct CDR3 sequences, over 40% of them appearing once. Material: sorted CD4+, CD8+, or CD8+CD57+ T cells (not recorded which) from PBMCs. The receptors derive from a human donor with aplastic anemia.

This clonotype has at least ten counts. J is TRBJ2-1 and V is TRBV4-2; the match to TRBD1 covers 7 bases. This CDR3 spans 16 amino acids. CDR1 and CDR2 (germline): LGHNA, YNFKEQ. The V gene end was trimmed by 2 bases and the J gene end by 4 bases; junction bases not matched to a gene: 8. DNA of the CDR3: TGTGCCAGCAGCCAAATCCGGGACAGACCTTACAATGAGCAGTTCTTC. This gives the protein CASSQIRDRPYNEQFF.

This clonotype was counted many times. V gene TRBV7-2 combines with J gene TRBJ1-5, with D hard to call. The V gene lost 10 bases and the J gene lost 6 bases, with 13 bases spanning the gap. CDR3 length equals 12 residues. The germline V gene encodes CDR1 SGHTA and CDR2 FQGNSA. The CDR3 region is CANSRPGQPQHF. CDR3 nucleotides: TGTGCCAACAGTCGCCCCGGTCAGCCCCAGCATTTT.

This clonotype was seen only once. A read error is likely, as this CDR3 ends without the conserved phenylalanine or tryptophan. The chain combines TRBV10-3 with TRBJ2-5, with 13 bases identical to TRBD2. The V gene end was trimmed by 8 bases and the J gene end by 5 bases; junction bases not matched to a gene: 8. The germline V gene has CDR1 ENHRY and CDR2 SYGVKD. This CDR3 comprises 15 residues. Here the CDR3 DNA reads TGTGCCATCGGTCGACTAGCGGGGGGCCGGGAGACCCAGTACCTC. Translating it yields CAIGRLAGGRETQYL.

Notes on this clonotype: This may arise from a read error, as a much more abundant clone is one base away. The chain is built from TRBV19 and TRBJ2-1; TRBD2 agrees at 9 bases. This CDR3 is 13 amino acids long. Germline V lookup: CDR1 LNHDA, CDR2 SQIVND (reference sequence). The CDR3 bases are TGTGCCGGTAGTGTAGCGGGGGTGAATGAGCAGTTCTTC. Its protein product is CAGSVAGVNEQFF.

The chain carries TRBV2 and TRBJ2-3; TRBD1 is a possible D gene (6 bases). The CDR3 consists of 11 residues. Trimming stripped 9 bases from V and 6 bases from J, with 10 bases between. CDR1 SNHLY and CDR2 FYNNEI come from the germline V gene. The CDR3 loop is CARQGRDTQYF. In DNA form, the CDR3 reads TGTGCCAGACAGGGTCGGGATACGCAGTATTTT. The full variable domain, rest sourced from reference TRBV2 and TRBJ2-3, is EPEVTQTPSHQVTQMGQEVILRCVPISNHLYFYWYRQILGQKVEFLVSFYNNEISEKSEIFDDQFSVERPDGSNFTLKIRSTKLEDSAMYFCARQGRDTQYFGPGTRLTVL.

The chain carries TRBV7-2 and TRBJ2-5; D is possibly TRBD2 (6 bases). Germline CDR1 reads SGHTA; CDR2 reads FQGNSA. The CDR3 length is 13 residues. The V end was cut by 3 bases, the J end by 5 bases, with 10 bases between. The CDR3: CASSLNRGETQYF. The DNA for the CDR3 is TGTGCCAGCAGCTTGAACCGGGGGGAGACCCAGTACTTC.

As for this clonotype: A single base separates this from a much larger clone, so it may be a read error. The rearrangement uses TRBV5-1 and TRBJ2-2, with 10 positions matching TRBD1. The germline V gene encodes CDR1 SGHRS and CDR2 YFSETQ. The CDR3 has 18 residues. V was pared by 4 bases and J by 2 bases, with 11 bases of the junction left unmatched. The CDR3 loop is CASSPSGTGAFNTGELFF. For the CDR3, the DNA is TGCGCCAGCAGCCCTTCCGGGACAGGGGCCTTTAACACCGGGGAGCTGTTTTTT.

The rearrangement links TRBV2 to TRBJ2-7; D tentatively fits TRBD1 or TRBD2 (5 bases each). Germline CDR1 is SNHLY and CDR2 is FYNNEI. V was trimmed by 0 bases and J by 2 bases, leaving 14 bases between them. The CDR3 length is 16 residues. The CDR3 here is CASSEASTGTAYEQYF. The CDR3 DNA reads as TGTGCCAGCAGTGAAGCAAGTACCGGGACGGCCTACGAGCAGTACTTC.

The V gene is TRBV15, the J gene TRBJ2-6; the D gene could be TRBD1 or TRBD2 (5 bases each). V lost 3 bases and J 1 base, leaving 7 bases between the germline ends. The CDR3 sequence is 15 residues long. In germline, CDR1 is LNHNV, CDR2 YYDKDF (reference sequence). DNA of the CDR3: TGTGCCACCAGCAGTGGGGGATCTGGGGCCAACGTCCTGACTTTC. This codes for CATSSGGSGANVLTF. Complete variable domain (other parts from reference TRBV15 and TRBJ2-6): DAMVIQNPRYQVTQFGKPVTLSCSQTLNHNVMYWYQQKSSQAPKLLFHYYDKDFNNEADTPDNFQSRRPNTSFCFLDIRSPGLGDTAMYLCATSSGGSGANVLTFGAGSRLTVL.